The sequence of this T cell receptor beta chain was determined in a study of spatial heterogeneity in lung cancer. Using its own MiXCR run on the 5' RACE reads, TCRdb lists one record per CDR3 protein. The sample records 100,000 or so distinct CDR3 sequences, 4% to 4.5% being singletons. Study-wide results and caveats: In tumors, expanded intratumoral alpha and beta TCR counts tracked mutation counts.

Specified time point: sample taken at primary tumor resection. In its sample, this clonotype was seen many times. Antigen unknown. The length of the CDR3 is 14 residues. Between the trimmed V and J ends, which lost 3 bases and 6 bases, there was a span of 12 bases. Germline V gene sequence: CDR1 SEHNR, CDR2 FQNEAQ (reference sequence). This chain joins TRBV7-9 and TRBJ1-5, with D possibly being TRBD1 (5 bases). Specimen: lung tumor tissue, collected at surgery. The TCR comes from a male donor with early-stage non-small cell lung cancer. DNA for the CDR3: TGTGCCAGCAGCTTGATGGGGGAAAGTCAGCCCCAGCATTTT. Translating gives CASSLMGESQPQHF.